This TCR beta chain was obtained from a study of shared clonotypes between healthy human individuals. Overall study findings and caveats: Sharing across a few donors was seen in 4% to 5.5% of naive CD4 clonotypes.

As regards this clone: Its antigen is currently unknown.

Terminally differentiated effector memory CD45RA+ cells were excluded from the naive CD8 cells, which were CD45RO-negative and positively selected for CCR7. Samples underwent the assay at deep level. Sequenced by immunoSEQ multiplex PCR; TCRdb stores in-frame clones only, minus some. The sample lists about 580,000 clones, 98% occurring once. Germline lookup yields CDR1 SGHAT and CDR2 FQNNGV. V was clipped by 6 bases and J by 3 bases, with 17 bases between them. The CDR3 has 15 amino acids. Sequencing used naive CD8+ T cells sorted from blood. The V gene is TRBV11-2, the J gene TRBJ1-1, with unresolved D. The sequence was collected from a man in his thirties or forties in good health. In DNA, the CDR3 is TGTGCCAGCAGGCCTCCGCGTACCGGGGACACTGAAGCTTTCTTT. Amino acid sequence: CASRPPRTGDTEAFF.